The clone carrying this T cell receptor beta chain was observed a single time. The antigen remains unidentified. Sampled while nominally healthy, donors likely had unrecorded immune exposures. The source of the sample is a study of cytomegalovirus exposure and HLA in healthy donors. Study information: Unique TCRs from HLA-typed donors, 70 million to 85 million of them, were held in an early data release. Study-wide results and limits: Per a prior analysis, the majority of TCR beta V segments were productive roughly 87% or roughly 30% of the time.

With 60 Vbeta and 13 Jbeta primers, the PCR was carried out. Measured with immunoSEQ multiplex PCR; TCRdb has only the in-frame clones, and not every one. The sample contains tens of thousands of clones, around nine tenths of which appear only once. The length of the CDR3 is 14 residues. Germline CDR1 SEHNR, CDR2 FQNEAQ (reference sequence). Trimming removed 1 base from V and 1 base from J, with 8 bases in between. The chain links TRBV7-9 to TRBJ2-7; D perhaps matches TRBD2 (6 bases). Input material: PBMCs. This receptor was taken from a man aged 25-45 years in good health and CMV-seropositive. CDR3 nucleotides: TGTGCCAGCAGCTTAGGCGCGGGGTCCTACGAGCAGTACTTC. Translation gives CASSLGAGSYEQYF.